This T cell receptor (beta chain) was sequenced for a study of spatial heterogeneity in lung cancer. Study at large: Averaged across combinations, each unique TCR and UMI pairing appeared more than ten times in raw reads, which were uncorrected.

This clonotype was observed a few times. V was shortened by 1 base and J by 2 bases, with 5 bases between the two germline ends. The CDR3 extends over 14 amino acids. Germline CDR1 SGHTA, CDR2 FQGNSA. The time point is: sample taken at primary tumor resection. Unsorted whole RNA from tumor, nontumor lung or frozen PBMC underwent sequencing. MiXCR was run by TCRdb on the 5' RACE reads, yielding one entry per CDR3 protein. The sample contains 39,000 or so distinct CDR3 sequences, around 7.5% of which appear only once. This chain joins TRBV7-2 and TRBJ2-2; D gene uncertain. The source was PBMCs, collected at surgery. The sequence was obtained from a male donor with early-stage non-small cell lung cancer. Here the CDR3 reads CASSLVANTGELFF. CDR3 in DNA: TGTGCCAGCAGCTTAGTGGCTAACACCGGGGAGCTGTTTTTT. Together with reference TRBV7-2 and TRBJ2-2, the CDR3 gives the full variable domain: GAGVSQSPSNKVTEKGKDVELRCDPISGHTALYWYRQSLGQGLEFLIYFQGNSAPDKSGLPSDRFSAERTGGSVSTLTIQRTQQEDSAVYLCASSLVANTGELFFGEGSRLTVL.